The 2 T cell receptor beta chains listed next were all sequenced from one sample in a study of STAT5B mutations in CD4+ large granular lymphocyte leukemia. Here immunoSEQ multiplex PCR was the method, and the copy in TCRdb shows in-frame clones only, minus some. The top ten hold more than 0.35% of the sample, which has about 46,000 clones, around 82% seen once. Sequencing was carried out using CD4+ T cells from blood buffy coats. The receptors come from a human donor in good health.

This rearrangement joins TRBV10-3 to TRBJ1-2; TRBD1 agrees at 7 bases. CDR1 and CDR2 (germline): ENHRY, SYGVKD. The J segment lost 1 base and the V segment lost 0 bases, leaving 8 bases of the junction unmatched. The CDR3 totals 17 residues. CDR3 in amino acids: CAISESSQGGSNYGYTF. For the CDR3, the DNA is TGTGCCATCAGTGAGTCGTCGCAGGGGGGTAGTAACTATGGCTACACCTTC.

CDR3 amino acids: CASSLGDFYGYTF. In DNA form, the CDR3 reads TGTGCCAGCAGCTTGGGAGATTTCTATGGCTACACCTTC. The chain couples TRBV5-4 to TRBJ1-2; D not certain. The CDR3 runs to 13 residues. V was shortened by 0 bases and J by 4 bases, with 7 bases between the two germline ends. Per the germline V gene, CDR1 is SGHNT and CDR2 is YYREEE (reference sequence).